Following are 2 T cell receptor beta chains from one sample sequenced in a study of regulatory dendritic cells for organ transplantation. Profiling relied on immunoSEQ multiplex PCR, and the TCRdb table lists in-frame clones only, not all of them. The sample lists 26,000 or so clones; approximately 80% were seen once. Sequenced: naive CD4+ T cells from blood. The sample's subset: CD45RA+ naive T cells. The receptors derive from a human donor in good health.

The rearrangement joins TRBV29-1 to TRBJ2-5; the D gene is possibly TRBD1 (6 bases). The CDR3 consists of 12 residues. Germline-derived CDR1 and CDR2 are SQVTM and ANQGSEA. Between the trimmed V and J ends, which lost 6 bases and 5 bases, there was a span of 13 bases. The CDR3 nucleotides read TGCAGCGTACCCGACAGGAGGGAGACCCAGTACTTC. It is translated as CSVPDRRETQYF.

The gene calls are TRBV6-5 and TRBJ1-5; D gene uncertain. The CDR3 covers 15 residues. Trimming took 6 bases from V and 2 from J, leaving 14 bases between them. Germline values: CDR1 MNHEY, CDR2 SVGAGI. CDR3 loop: CASSQSSAGNQPQHF. Here the CDR3 DNA reads TGTGCCAGCAGCCAATCGAGTGCGGGCAATCAGCCCCAGCATTTT.